The source of this T cell receptor (beta chain) is a study of blood T cells in healthy people across ages. Study summary: The template switching approach captured approximately one barcoded beta molecule for every two T cells.

Of note for this clonotype: Its specificity is unknown.

General study results and limits: Long-lived donors had more naive CD4+ cells and higher diversity than aged donors.

The donors, healthy Caucasians from Russia, were aged roughly 6 to 90. PCR was performed a second time for about 7 to 12 cycles using a sample-barcoded 5' primer and a J-beta primer mix. Template switching added a 12-random-nucleotide identifier to every cDNA molecule. TCRdb reprocessed the 5' RACE reads via MiXCR and lists one record per CDR3 protein. Found here are approximately 770,000 distinct CDR3 sequences, 58% of them singletons; the top ten hold about 20%. The CDR3 is 15 amino acids. Germline V lookup: CDR1 SGDLS, CDR2 YYNGEE. Material for sequencing was blood. The TCR comes from a man aged 25 to 40 in good health. The gene calls are TRBV9 and TRBJ2-5; 9 bases fit TRBD2. The end of the DNA fits TRBJ2-7 better, so the J call may be wrong. The chain's CDR3 is CASSVGGLAPYEQYF. The CDR3 coding sequence is TGTGCCAGCAGCGTAGGGGGACTAGCTCCCTACGAGCAGTACTTC.